What follows describes a single T cell receptor (beta chain). The antigen is undetermined. Study results and limitations: Whole repertoires were not studied in the larger cohort, only one V-J beta rearrangement. Greatest tumor Treg TCR overlap was with tumor naive CD4+ cells.

After constant-region reverse-primer amplification, full-length variable regions underwent semi-nested PCR with Nested Universal Primer A. Each CDR3 protein is one row after TCRdb ran MiXCR on the 5' RACE reads. The sample has roughly 5,500 distinct CDR3 sequences, approximately 40% seen once. Memory CD4+ T cells were sorted as CD4+CD45RO+CD25- cells. The V and J ends lost 8 bases and 8 bases respectively, with 23 bases between them. The CDR3 is 15 amino acids. This clonotype originated in a female donor with breast cancer. The sequencing input was memory CD4+ T cells sorted from blood. Subset: memory CD4+ T cells, CD4+CD45RO+CD25-. V is TRBV12-3 or TRBV12-4 and J is TRBJ2-3; no clear D gene. The chain's CDR3 is CASSPQYGTRGTQYF. The CDR3 coding sequence is TGTGCCAGCTCCCCGCAATACGGAACTCGTGGTACGCAGTATTTT.